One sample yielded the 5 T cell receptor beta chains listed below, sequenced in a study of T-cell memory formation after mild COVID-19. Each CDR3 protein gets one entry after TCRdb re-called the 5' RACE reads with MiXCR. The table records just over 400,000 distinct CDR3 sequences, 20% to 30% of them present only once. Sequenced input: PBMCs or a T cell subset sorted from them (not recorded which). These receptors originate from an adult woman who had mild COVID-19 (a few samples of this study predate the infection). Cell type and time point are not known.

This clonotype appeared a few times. The chain's CDR3 is CASSLEGTGLNTQYF. CDR3 DNA: TGTGCCAGCAGCCTAGAGGGGACTGGACTAAATACGCAGTATTTT. V gene TRBV7-6 combines with J gene TRBJ2-3, with a possible D match to TRBD2 (6 bases). This CDR3 has 15 residues. The V gene lost 5 bases and the J gene lost 7 bases, with 19 bases spanning the gap. Per germline, CDR1 SGHVS and CDR2 FNYEAQ. The variable domain in full, completed from reference TRBV7-6 and TRBJ2-3, reads GAGVSQSPRYKVTKRGQDVALRCDPISGHVSLYWYRQALGQGPEFLTYFNYEAQQDKSGLPNDRFSAERPEGSISTLTIQRTEQRDSAMYRCASSLEGTGLNTQYFGPGTRLTVL.

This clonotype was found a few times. The CDR3: CASSSRGAGGPSSYNEQFF. For the CDR3, the DNA is TGTGCCAGCAGCTCCCGGGGGGCGGGGGGGCCCAGCTCCTACAATGAGCAGTTCTTC. The chain joins TRBV12-3 or TRBV12-4 to TRBJ2-1, with 9 positions matching TRBD2. The J segment lost 0 bases and the V segment lost 6 bases, leaving 15 bases of the junction unmatched. This CDR3 region has 19 residues.

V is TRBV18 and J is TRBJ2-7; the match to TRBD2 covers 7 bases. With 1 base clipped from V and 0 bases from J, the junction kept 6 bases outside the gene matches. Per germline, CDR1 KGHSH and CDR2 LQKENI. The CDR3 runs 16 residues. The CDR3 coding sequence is TGTGCCAGCTCACCACGCGATAGCGGGTTCTCCTACGAGCAGTACTTC. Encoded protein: CASSPRDSGFSYEQYF.

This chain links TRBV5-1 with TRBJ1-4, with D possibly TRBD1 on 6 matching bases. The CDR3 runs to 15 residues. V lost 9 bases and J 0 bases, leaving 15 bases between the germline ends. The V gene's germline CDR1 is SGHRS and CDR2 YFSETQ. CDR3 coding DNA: TGCGCCACCTCGAGGGGGGATTCAACTAATGAAAAACTGTTTTTT. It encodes CATSRGDSTNEKLFF.

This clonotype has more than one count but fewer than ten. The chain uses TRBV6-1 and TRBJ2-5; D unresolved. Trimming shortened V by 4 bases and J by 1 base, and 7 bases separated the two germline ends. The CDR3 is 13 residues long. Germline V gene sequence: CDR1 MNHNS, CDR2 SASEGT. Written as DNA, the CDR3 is TGTGCCAGCAGTGGAAGATTCCAAGAGACCCAGTACTTC. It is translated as CASSGRFQETQYF.